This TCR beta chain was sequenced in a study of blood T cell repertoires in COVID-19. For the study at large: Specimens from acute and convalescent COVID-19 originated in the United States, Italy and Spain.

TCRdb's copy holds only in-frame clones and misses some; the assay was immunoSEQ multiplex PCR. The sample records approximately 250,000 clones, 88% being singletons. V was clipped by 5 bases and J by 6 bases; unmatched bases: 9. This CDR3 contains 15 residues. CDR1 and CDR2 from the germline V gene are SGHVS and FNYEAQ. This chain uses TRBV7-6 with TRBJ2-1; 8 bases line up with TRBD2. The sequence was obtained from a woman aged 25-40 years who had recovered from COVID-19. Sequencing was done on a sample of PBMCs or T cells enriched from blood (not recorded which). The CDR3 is CASSPTGGPFNEQFF. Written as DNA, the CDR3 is TGTGCCAGCAGCCCCACGGGGGGGCCGTTCAATGAGCAGTTCTTC.